This T cell receptor beta chain came from a study of T-cell reconstitution after alpha-beta-depleted transplantation in children (dated by TCRdb to about 2016). With respect to the entire study: Using TCR repertoire profiling, the study followed T-cell immune reconstitution in a quantitative way in children after TCRalphabeta/CD19-depleted allogeneic hematopoietic cell transplantation.

V and J are trimmed by 0 bases and 4 bases, and the gene matches miss 4 bases of the junction. The CDR3 measures 15 amino acids from cysteine to phenylalanine. Only the CDR3 portion is preserved as DNA: 45 bases, with reading frame beginning at the first base. The germline V gene (reference sequence) yields SGHKS for CDR1 and YYEKEE for CDR2. Library prep was done by PCR. The sequencing machine was an Illumina HiSeq 2500. TCR library preparation used molecular barcoding, with unique molecular identifiers applied to normalize quantification of the TCRbeta repertoire. The public reads were reprocessed in TCRdb via fastp at Q25 and MiXCR, keeping in-frame beta chains. A single entry per CDR3 protein holds the most common genes and DNA from its merged rows. The sample yields around 480,000 distinct CDR3 sequences; 30% to 35% were counted once. The ten most abundant clones make up about 2.3% of the sample.

Points on this clonotype: The antigen it binds to is not known. No quality values exist for individual bases; no much larger clone is one base distant.

The sequenced sample was PBMCs from the stem cell graft donor, obtained from the stem cell graft. This TCR derives from a human donor who donated a stem cell graft to a child with aplastic anemia. The rearrangement combines TRBV5-5 with TRBJ2-7, and 10 junction bases match TRBD2. The DNA sequence is TGTGCCAGCAGCTTGGGGACGGGACTAGCGTACGAGCAGTACTTC. Its protein product is CASSLGTGLAYEQYF.